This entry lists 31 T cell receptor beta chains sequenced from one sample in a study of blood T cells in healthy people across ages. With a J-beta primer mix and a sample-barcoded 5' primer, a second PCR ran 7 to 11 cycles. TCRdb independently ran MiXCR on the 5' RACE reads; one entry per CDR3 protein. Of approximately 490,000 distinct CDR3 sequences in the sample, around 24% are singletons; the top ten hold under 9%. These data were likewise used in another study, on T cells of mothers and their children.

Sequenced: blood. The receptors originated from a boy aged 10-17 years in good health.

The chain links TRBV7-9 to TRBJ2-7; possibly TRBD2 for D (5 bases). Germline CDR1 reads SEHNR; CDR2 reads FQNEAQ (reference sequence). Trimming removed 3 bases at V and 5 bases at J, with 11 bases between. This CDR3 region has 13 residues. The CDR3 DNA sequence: TGTGCCAGCAGCTTCACCGGGAACCACGAGCAGTACTTC. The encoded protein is CASSFTGNHEQYF.

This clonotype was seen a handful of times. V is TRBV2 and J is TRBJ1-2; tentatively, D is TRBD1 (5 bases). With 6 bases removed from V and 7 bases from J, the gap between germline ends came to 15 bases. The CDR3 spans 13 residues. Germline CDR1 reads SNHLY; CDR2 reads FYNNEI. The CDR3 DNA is TGTGCCAGCAGAGGGGACCCGGGGCTTGGCTACACCTTC. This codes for CASRGDPGLGYTF.

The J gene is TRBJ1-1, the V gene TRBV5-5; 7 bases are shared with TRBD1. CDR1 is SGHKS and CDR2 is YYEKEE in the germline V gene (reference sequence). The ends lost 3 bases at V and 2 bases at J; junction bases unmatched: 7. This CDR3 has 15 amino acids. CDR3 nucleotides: TGTGCCAGCAGCTGGGGACAGACCATAAACACTGAAGCTTTCTTT. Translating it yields CASSWGQTINTEAFF.

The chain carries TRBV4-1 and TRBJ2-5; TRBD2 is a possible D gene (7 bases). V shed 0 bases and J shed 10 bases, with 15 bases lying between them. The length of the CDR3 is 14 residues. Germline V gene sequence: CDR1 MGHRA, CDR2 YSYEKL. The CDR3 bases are TGCGCCAGCAGCCAAGAGGCAAGGGGGGGGAACCAGTACTTC. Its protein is CASSQEARGGNQYF.

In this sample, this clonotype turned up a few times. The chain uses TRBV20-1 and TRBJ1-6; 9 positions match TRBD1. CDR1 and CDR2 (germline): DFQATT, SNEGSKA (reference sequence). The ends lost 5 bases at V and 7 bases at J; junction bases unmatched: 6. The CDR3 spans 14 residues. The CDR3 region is CSAPRDRENSPLHF. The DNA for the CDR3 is TGCAGTGCTCCAAGGGACAGGGAAAATTCACCCCTCCACTTT.

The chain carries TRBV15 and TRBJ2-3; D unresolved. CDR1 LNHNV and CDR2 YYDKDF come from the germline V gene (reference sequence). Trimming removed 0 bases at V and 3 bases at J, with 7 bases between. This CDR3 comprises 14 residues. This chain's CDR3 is CATSRDLVTDTQYF. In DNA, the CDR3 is TGTGCCACCAGCAGAGATCTAGTTACAGATACGCAGTATTTT.

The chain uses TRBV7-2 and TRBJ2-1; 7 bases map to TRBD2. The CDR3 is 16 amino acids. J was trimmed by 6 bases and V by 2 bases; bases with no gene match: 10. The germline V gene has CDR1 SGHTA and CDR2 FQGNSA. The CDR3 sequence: CASSLMAGATPNEQFF. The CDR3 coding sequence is TGTGCCAGCAGCTTAATGGCGGGAGCAACTCCCAATGAGCAGTTCTTC.

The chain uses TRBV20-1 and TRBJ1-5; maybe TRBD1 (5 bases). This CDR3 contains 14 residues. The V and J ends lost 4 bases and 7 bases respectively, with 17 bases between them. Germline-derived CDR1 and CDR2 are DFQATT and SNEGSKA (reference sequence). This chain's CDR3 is CSATRYGAGQPQHF. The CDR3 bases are TGCAGTGCTACCCGGTATGGGGCCGGGCAGCCCCAGCATTTT.

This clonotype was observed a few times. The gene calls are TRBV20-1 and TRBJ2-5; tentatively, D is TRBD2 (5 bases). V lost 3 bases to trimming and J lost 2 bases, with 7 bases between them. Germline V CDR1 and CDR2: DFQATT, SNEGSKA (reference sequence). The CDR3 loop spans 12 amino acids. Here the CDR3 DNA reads TGCAGTGCTAGCCGGGAACAAGAGACCCAGTACTTC. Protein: CSASREQETQYF.

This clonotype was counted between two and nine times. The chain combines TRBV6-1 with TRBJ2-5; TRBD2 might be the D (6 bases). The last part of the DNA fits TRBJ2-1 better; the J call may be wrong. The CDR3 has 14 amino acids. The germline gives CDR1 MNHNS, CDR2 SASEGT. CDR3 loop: CASSERGSSGEQFF. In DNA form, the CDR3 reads TGTGCCAGCAGTGAACGGGGGTCCTCCGGTGAGCAGTTCTTC.

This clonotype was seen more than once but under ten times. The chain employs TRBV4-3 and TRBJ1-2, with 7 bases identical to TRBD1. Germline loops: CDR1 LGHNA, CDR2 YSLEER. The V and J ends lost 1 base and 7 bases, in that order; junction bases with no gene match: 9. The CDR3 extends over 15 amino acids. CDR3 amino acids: CASSQVGQAAGGYTF. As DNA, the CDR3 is TGCGCCAGCAGCCAAGTAGGACAGGCCGCGGGTGGCTACACCTTC.

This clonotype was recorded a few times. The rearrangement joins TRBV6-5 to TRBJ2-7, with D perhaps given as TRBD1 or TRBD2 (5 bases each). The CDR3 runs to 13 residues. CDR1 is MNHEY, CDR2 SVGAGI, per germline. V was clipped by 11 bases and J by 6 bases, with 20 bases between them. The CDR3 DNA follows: TGTGCCTTAGCGTTGCAGGGAACTCGCGAGCAGTACTTC. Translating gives CALALQGTREQYF.

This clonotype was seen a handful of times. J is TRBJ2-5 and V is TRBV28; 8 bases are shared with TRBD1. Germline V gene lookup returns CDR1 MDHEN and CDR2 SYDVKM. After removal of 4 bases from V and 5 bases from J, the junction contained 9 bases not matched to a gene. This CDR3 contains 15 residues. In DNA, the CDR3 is TGTGCCAGCAGTTCACCGGGACAGGAGGGGGAGACCCAGTACTTC. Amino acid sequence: CASSSPGQEGETQYF.

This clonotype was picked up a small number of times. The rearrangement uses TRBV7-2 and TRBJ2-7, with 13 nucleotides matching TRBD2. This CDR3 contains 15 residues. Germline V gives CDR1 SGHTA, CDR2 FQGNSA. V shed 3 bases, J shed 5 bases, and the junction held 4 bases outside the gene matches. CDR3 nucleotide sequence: TGTGCCAGCAGCTTTTCACTAGCGGGAGGGCACGAGCAGTACTTC. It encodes CASSFSLAGGHEQYF.

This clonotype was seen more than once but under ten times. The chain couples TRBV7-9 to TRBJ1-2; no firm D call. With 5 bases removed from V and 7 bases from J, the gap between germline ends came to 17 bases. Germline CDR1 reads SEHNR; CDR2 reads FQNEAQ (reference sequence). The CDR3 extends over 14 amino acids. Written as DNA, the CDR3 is TGTGCCAGCAGCACCGGCACGAGTTTTTCTGGCTACACCTTC. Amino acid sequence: CASSTGTSFSGYTF.

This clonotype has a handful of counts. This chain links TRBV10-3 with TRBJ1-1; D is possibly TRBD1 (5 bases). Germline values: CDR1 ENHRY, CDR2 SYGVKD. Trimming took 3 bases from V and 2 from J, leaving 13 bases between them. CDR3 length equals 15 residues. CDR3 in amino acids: CAISDQNRRNTEAFF. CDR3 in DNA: TGTGCCATCAGTGACCAGAACAGGCGAAACACTGAAGCTTTCTTT.

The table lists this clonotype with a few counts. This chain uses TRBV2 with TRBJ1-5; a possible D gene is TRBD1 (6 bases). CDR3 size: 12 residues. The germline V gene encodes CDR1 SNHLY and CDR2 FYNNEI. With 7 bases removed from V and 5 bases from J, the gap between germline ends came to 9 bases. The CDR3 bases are TGTGCCAGCAACAGGGACCATCAGCCCCAGCATTTT. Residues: CASNRDHQPQHF.

This chain's CDR3 is CATSSGSGSSTDTQYF. CDR3 DNA: TGTGCCACCAGTAGCGGGAGTGGATCTAGCACAGATACGCAGTATTTT. This rearrangement joins TRBV15 to TRBJ2-3; TRBD2 aligns across 9 bases. With V trimmed by 6 bases and J by 0 bases, 7 bases remained unmatched. This CDR3 comprises 16 residues. The germline CDR1 and CDR2 sequences are LNHNV and YYDKDF (reference sequence).

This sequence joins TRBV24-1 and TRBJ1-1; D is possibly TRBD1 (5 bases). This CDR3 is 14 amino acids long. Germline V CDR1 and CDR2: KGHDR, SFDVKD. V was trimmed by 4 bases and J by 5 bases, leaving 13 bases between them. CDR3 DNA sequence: TGTGCCACCAGTGACTCGACAGAAAGGACTGAAGCTTTCTTT. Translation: CATSDSTERTEAFF.

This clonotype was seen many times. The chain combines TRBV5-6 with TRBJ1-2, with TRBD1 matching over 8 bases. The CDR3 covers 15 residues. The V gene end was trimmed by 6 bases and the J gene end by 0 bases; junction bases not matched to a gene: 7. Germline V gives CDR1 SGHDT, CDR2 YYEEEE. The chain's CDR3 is CASTRTGRTNYGYTF. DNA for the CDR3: TGTGCCAGCACCCGGACAGGGCGCACTAACTATGGCTACACCTTC.

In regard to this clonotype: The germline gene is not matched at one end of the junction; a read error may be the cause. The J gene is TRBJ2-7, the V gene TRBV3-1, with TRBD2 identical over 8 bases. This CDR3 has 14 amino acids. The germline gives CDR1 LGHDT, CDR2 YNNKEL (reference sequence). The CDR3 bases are TGTGTCAGCAGCTTGGCGGGGGGCCCCTACGAGCAGTACTTC. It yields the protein CVSSLAGGPYEQYF.

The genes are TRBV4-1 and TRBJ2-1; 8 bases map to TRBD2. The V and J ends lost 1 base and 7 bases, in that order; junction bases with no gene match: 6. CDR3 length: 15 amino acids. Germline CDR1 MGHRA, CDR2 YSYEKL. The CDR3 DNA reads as TGCGCCAGCAGCCAAGGTTACGGGAGGGGTAATGAGCAGTTCTTC. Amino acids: CASSQGYGRGNEQFF.

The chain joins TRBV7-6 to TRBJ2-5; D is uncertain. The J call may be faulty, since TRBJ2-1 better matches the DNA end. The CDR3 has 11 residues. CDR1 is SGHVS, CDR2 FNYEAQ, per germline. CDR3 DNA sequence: TGTGCCAGCAGCTTAAAGTATGAGCAGTTCTTC. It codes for CASSLKYEQFF.

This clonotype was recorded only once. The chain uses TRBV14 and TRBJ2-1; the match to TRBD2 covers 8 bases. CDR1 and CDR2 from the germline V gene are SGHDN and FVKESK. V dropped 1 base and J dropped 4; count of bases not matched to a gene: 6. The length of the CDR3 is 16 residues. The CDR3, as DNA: TGTGCCAGCAGCCAAGGGTGGCGGGAGGCTTACAATGAGCAGTTCTTC. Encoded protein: CASSQGWREAYNEQFF.

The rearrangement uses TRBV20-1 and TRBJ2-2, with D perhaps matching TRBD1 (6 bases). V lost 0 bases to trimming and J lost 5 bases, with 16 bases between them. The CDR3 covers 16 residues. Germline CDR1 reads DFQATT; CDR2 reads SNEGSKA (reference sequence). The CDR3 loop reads CSARDRETGLTGELFF. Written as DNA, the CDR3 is TGCAGTGCTAGAGATCGGGAAACAGGGTTGACCGGGGAGCTGTTTTTT.

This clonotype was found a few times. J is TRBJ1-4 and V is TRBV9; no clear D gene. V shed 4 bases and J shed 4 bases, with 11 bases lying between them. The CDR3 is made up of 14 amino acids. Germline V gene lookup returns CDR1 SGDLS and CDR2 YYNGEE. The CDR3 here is CASSRMGYNEKLFF. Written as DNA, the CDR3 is TGTGCCAGCAGCCGTATGGGCTATAATGAAAAACTGTTTTTT.

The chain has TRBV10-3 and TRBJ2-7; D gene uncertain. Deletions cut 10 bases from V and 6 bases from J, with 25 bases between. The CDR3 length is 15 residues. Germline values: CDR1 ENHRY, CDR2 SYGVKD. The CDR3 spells CATRILKPQCVEQYF. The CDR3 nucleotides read TGTGCCACGAGAATTCTCAAACCCCAATGCGTCGAGCAGTACTTC.

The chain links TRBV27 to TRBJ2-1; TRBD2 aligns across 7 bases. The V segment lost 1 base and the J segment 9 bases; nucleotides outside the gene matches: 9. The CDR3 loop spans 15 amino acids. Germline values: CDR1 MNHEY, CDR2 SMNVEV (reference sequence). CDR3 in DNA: TGTGCCAGCAGTTTATTACTAGCGAAGTGGGGTGAGCAGTTCTTC. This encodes CASSLLLAKWGEQFF.

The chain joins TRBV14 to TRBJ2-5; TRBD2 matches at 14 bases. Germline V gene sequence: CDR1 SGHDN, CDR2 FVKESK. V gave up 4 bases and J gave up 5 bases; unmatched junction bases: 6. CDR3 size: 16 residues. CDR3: CASSRTSGRLRETQYF. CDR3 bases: TGTGCCAGCAGCCGGACTAGCGGGAGGCTTCGGGAGACCCAGTACTTC.

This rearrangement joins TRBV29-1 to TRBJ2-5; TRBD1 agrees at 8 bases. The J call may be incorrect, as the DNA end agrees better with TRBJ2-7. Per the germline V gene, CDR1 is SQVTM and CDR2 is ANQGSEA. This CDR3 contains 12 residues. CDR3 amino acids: CSGRQGSYEQYF. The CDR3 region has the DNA TGCAGCGGACGACAGGGGAGCTACGAGCAGTACTTC.

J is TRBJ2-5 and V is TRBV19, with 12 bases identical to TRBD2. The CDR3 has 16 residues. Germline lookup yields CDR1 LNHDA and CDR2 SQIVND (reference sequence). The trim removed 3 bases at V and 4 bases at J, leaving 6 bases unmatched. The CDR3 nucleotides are TGTGCCAGTAGTATCATCCTAGCGGGAGGGGGAGAGACCCAGTACTTC. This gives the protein CASSIILAGGGETQYF. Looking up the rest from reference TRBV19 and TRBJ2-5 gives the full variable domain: DGGITQSPKYLFRKEGQNVTLSCEQNLNHDAMYWYRQDPGQGLRLIYYSQIVNDFQKGDIAEGYSVSREKKESFPLTVTSAQKNPTAFYLCASSIILAGGGETQYFGPGTRLLVL.